Following are 14 T cell receptor beta chains from one sample sequenced in a study of cytotoxic CD8 clonotypes in ibrutinib-treated CLL. Generated by immunoSEQ multiplex PCR, the TCRdb table keeps only in-frame clones and is missing some. The profile shows just over 200,000 clones, 70% of them singletons. Here the sequenced sample was PBMCs, taken after 12 months of ibrutinib treatment. The receptor set was obtained from a human donor with chronic lymphocytic leukemia.

This clone was seen ten or more times. V is TRBV11-2 and J is TRBJ2-1; D uncertain. V shed 5 bases and J shed 5 bases, with 13 bases lying between them. Germline values: CDR1 SGHAT, CDR2 FQNNGV. The CDR3 spans 14 residues. The CDR3 spells CASSPTWPNNEQFF. DNA of the CDR3: TGTGCCAGCAGCCCCACTTGGCCGAACAATGAGCAGTTCTTC.

The gene calls are TRBV30 and TRBJ1-1; no firm D call. V lost 4 bases and J lost 1, with 7 bases in between. In germline, CDR1 is GTSNPN, CDR2 SVGIG (reference sequence). This CDR3 spans 12 amino acids. CDR3 nucleotide sequence: TGTGCCTGGATTACAGAGAACACTGAAGCTTTCTTT. Protein product: CAWITENTEAFF.

CDR3 sequence reads: CASSEARAGGRETQYF. CDR3 coding DNA: TGTGCCAGCAGTGAAGCGCGAGCGGGGGGGCGTGAGACCCAGTACTTC. The chain recombines TRBV2 with TRBJ2-5; 10 bases agree with TRBD2. The CDR3 runs 16 residues. J was trimmed by 5 bases and V by 0 bases; bases with no gene match: 6. The germline gives CDR1 SNHLY, CDR2 FYNNEI. The whole variable domain, remainder taken from reference TRBV2 and TRBJ2-5, is EPEVTQTPSHQVTQMGQEVILRCVPISNHLYFYWYRQILGQKVEFLVSFYNNEISEKSEIFDDQFSVERPDGSNFTLKIRSTKLEDSAMYFCASSEARAGGRETQYFGPGTRLLVL.

The chain joins TRBV7-2 to TRBJ2-7, with unresolved D. Trimming took 4 bases from V and 2 from J, leaving 6 bases between them. The V gene's germline CDR1 is SGHTA and CDR2 FQGNSA. This CDR3 is 12 amino acids long. Here the CDR3 reads CASSSPTYEQYF. The CDR3 nucleotides read TGTGCCAGCAGCTCCCCCACCTACGAGCAGTACTTC.

The chain employs TRBV4-1 and TRBJ2-1; 7 positions match TRBD2. Germline CDR1 MGHRA, CDR2 YSYEKL. The trim removed 0 bases at V and 9 bases at J, leaving 8 bases unmatched. This CDR3 comprises 15 residues. Here the CDR3 DNA reads TGCGCCAGCAGCCAAGAACCGGGGGGAGGGATTGAGCAGTTCTTC. Encoded protein: CASSQEPGGGIEQFF.

This chain joins TRBV9 and TRBJ2-5; 10 bases are a match to TRBD2. The CDR3 has 15 residues. CDR1 and CDR2 from the germline V gene are SGDLS and YYNGEE. J was trimmed by 9 bases and V by 1 base; bases with no gene match: 9. In DNA, the CDR3 is TGTGCCAGCAGCGTACAGGCTAGCGGGAGTTTAGCCCAGTACTTC. Amino acid sequence: CASSVQASGSLAQYF.

The chain carries TRBV7-9 and TRBJ2-2, with a possible D match to TRBD1 (5 bases). Deletions cut 2 bases from V and 7 bases from J, with 14 bases between. The CDR3 loop spans 15 amino acids. The germline gives CDR1 SEHNR, CDR2 FQNEAQ (reference sequence). The DNA for the CDR3 is TGTGCCAGCAGCTTATTAGGGGTATCGGGCGGGGAGCTGTTTTTT. Amino acids: CASSLLGVSGGELFF.

The J gene is TRBJ2-7, the V gene TRBV5-1; no firm D call. The CDR3 is 13 amino acids. The germline V gene encodes CDR1 SGHRS and CDR2 YFSETQ. V lost 4 bases to trimming and J lost 6 bases, with 14 bases between them. The CDR3 protein is CASSLSTPPEQYF. CDR3 nucleotide sequence: TGCGCCAGCAGCCTGTCGACGCCACCCGAGCAGTACTTC. The variable domain in full, with the rest retrieved from reference TRBV5-1 and TRBJ2-7, is KAGVTQTPRYLIKTRGQQVTLSCSPISGHRSVSWYQQTPGQGLQFLFEYFSETQRNKGNFPGRFSGRQFSNSRSEMNVSTLELGDSALYLCASSLSTPPEQYFGPGTRLTVT.

The chain carries TRBV28 and TRBJ1-2, with no clear D. This CDR3 contains 14 residues. Per germline, CDR1 MDHEN and CDR2 SYDVKM. V dropped 6 bases and J dropped 2 bases, with 13 bases sitting between them. The CDR3 DNA sequence: TGTGCCAGCAGGCTCTGGGTCGCGAACTATGGCTACACCTTC. Amino acid sequence: CASRLWVANYGYTF.

CDR3 coding DNA: TGTGCCAGCAGCTATCCAGGGTACGAGCAGTACTTC. It encodes CASSYPGYEQYF. V usage is TRBV7-8 and J usage is TRBJ2-7, with TRBD1 as a possible D gene (5 bases). The CDR3 extends over 12 amino acids. Trimming stripped 4 bases from V and 4 bases from J, with 8 bases between. Germline CDR1 reads SGHVS; CDR2 reads FQNEAQ.

This chain uses TRBV19 with TRBJ2-7; D not certain. CDR3 length equals 14 residues. Germline CDR1 reads LNHDA; CDR2 reads SQIVND (reference sequence). Between the trimmed V and J ends, which lost 1 base and 3 bases, there was a span of 10 bases. For the CDR3, the DNA is TGTGCCAGTAGTATAGGGAAGGGATACTACGAGCAGTACTTC. Residues: CASSIGKGYYEQYF.

The rearrangement joins TRBV7-2 to TRBJ2-4; 10 nucleotides match TRBD2. Germline trimming cut 5 bases from V and 8 bases from J; bases unmatched to any gene: 12. Germline V gene data show CDR1 as SGHTA and CDR2 as FQGNSA. The CDR3 length is 16 residues. The CDR3 loop reads CASSVSRTSGIDIQYF. CDR3 in DNA: TGTGCCAGCAGCGTATCCCGAACTAGCGGGATTGACATTCAGTACTTC.

The sample holds a few counts of this clone. The V gene is TRBV13, the J gene TRBJ2-5; TRBD1 aligns across 7 bases. This CDR3 is built from 13 residues. V lost 7 bases and J lost 2; bases outside the gene matches: 4. The germline V gene has CDR1 PRHDT and CDR2 FYEKMQ (reference sequence). The CDR3: CASKSGQQETQYF. CDR3 DNA: TGTGCCAGCAAATCGGGACAGCAAGAGACCCAGTACTTC.

The rearrangement links TRBV2 to TRBJ1-6; 12 nucleotides line up with TRBD1. CDR1 is SNHLY and CDR2 is FYNNEI in the germline V gene. The CDR3 is 15 amino acids. Trimming removed 8 bases from V and 7 bases from J; junction bases left unmatched: 6. The CDR3 sequence is CASVGQGAKNSPLHF. The CDR3 DNA reads TGTGCCAGCGTGGGACAGGGGGCGAAAAATTCACCCCTCCACTTT.